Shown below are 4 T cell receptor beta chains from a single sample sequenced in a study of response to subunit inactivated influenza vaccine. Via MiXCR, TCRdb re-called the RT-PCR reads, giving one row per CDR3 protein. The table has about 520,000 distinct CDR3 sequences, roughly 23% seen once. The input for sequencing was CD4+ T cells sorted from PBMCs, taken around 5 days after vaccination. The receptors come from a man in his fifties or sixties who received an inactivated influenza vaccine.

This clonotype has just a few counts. The CDR3 reads CASSLGVWGLEQYF. The DNA for the CDR3 is TGTGCCAGCAGTTTAGGGGTCTGGGGCCTCGAGCAGTACTTC. The chain joins TRBV12-3 or TRBV12-4 to TRBJ2-7; D is perhaps TRBD1 (5 bases). This CDR3 has 14 residues. V gave up 1 base and J gave up 6 bases, with 13 bases separating them.

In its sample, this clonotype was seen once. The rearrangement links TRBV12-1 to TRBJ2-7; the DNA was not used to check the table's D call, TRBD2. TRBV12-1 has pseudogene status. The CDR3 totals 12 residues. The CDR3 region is CATKKEGYEQYF. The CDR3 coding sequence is TGTGCCACTAAAAAGGAGGGCTACGAGCAGTACTTC.

The CDR3 region has the DNA TGCGCCAGCAGCTTACACGGACAAGGCTCGAACACCGGGGAGCTGTTTTTT. It yields the protein CASSLHGQGSNTGELFF. The chain links TRBV5-1 to TRBJ2-2, with D perhaps matching TRBD1 (5 bases). The CDR3 has 17 amino acids. Trimming cost V 2 bases and J 0 bases, with 14 bases left between them. Germline V gene lookup returns CDR1 SGHRS and CDR2 YFSETQ.

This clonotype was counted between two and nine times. The CDR3 loop is CASSPRTGGKDTEAFF. The CDR3 DNA reads TGTGCCAGCAGCCCCCGTACAGGGGGTAAGGACACTGAAGCTTTCTTT. The V gene is TRBV7-9, the J gene TRBJ1-1; 8 nucleotides agree with TRBD1. Germline values: CDR1 SEHNR, CDR2 FQNEAQ (reference sequence). The CDR3 covers 16 residues. With V trimmed by 5 bases and J by 3 bases, 11 bases remained unmatched. Full variable domain (rest looked up from reference TRBV7-9 and TRBJ1-1): DTGVSQNPRHKITKRGQNVTFRCDPISEHNRLYWYRQTLGQGPEFLTYFQNEAQLEKSRLLSDRFSAERPKGSFSTLEIQRTEQGDSAMYLCASSPRTGGKDTEAFFGQGTRLTVV.